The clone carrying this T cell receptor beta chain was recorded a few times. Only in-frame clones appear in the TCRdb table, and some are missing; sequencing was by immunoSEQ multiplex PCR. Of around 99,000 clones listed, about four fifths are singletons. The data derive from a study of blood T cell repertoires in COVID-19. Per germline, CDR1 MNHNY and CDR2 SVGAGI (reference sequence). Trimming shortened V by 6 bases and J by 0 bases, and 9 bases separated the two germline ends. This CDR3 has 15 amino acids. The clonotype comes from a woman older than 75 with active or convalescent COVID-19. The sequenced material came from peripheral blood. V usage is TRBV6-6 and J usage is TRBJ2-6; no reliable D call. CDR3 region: CASSLSVSGANVLTF. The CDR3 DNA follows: TGTGCCAGCAGCCTCAGTGTCTCTGGGGCCAACGTCCTGACTTTC.